The 27 T cell receptor beta chains in this list originate from one sample, sequenced in a study of T-cell reconstitution after alpha-beta-depleted transplantation in children. Unique molecular identifiers were incorporated during preparation of the TCRbeta library. TCRdb itself ran the PCR reads through MiXCR, one entry per CDR3 protein. Among under 350,000 distinct CDR3 sequences listed, approximately 9.8% were seen once. Sequenced material: PBMCs from the stem cell graft donor, taken from the stem cell graft. All receptors derive from a human donor who donated a stem cell graft to a child with SCID.

This clonotype was detected ten times or more. The chain uses TRBV5-1 and TRBJ2-5, with D perhaps TRBD2 (5 bases). Germline V lookup: CDR1 SGHRS, CDR2 YFSETQ. Trimming stripped 5 bases from V and 5 bases from J, with 10 bases between. The CDR3 length is 12 residues. The CDR3 DNA follows: TGCGCCAGCAGTGGAGGTGGGGAGACCCAGTACTTC. The encoded protein is CASSGGGETQYF.

The chain employs TRBV7-9 and TRBJ1-5, with 7 nucleotides matching TRBD1. Germline V gene lookup returns CDR1 SEHNR and CDR2 FQNEAQ (reference sequence). The V segment lost 5 bases and the J segment 3 bases; nucleotides outside the gene matches: 10. This CDR3 region has 16 residues. This chain's CDR3 is CASSQGGPVTNQPQHF. The CDR3 DNA reads TGTGCCAGCAGCCAGGGGGGGCCCGTTACCAATCAGCCCCAGCATTTT.

This clonotype has a handful of counts. This sequence joins TRBV7-3 and TRBJ2-3; 9 nucleotides agree with TRBD1. J gave up 4 bases and V 4 bases, and 6 bases lay outside the gene matches. Per the germline V gene, CDR1 is SGHTA and CDR2 is FQGTGA. This CDR3 region has 15 residues. CDR3 amino acids: CASSWGTGLADTQYF. Written as DNA, the CDR3 is TGTGCCAGCAGCTGGGGGACAGGGCTCGCAGATACGCAGTATTTT.

This chain connects TRBV27 to TRBJ1-2, with TRBD1 matching over 10 bases. The CDR3 sequence is 15 residues long. Germline V CDR1 and CDR2: MNHEY, SMNVEV (reference sequence). The junction had 9 bases not matched to a gene; V was cut back by 1 base and J by 10 bases. This chain's CDR3 is CASSLYRDRGLAYTF. For the CDR3, the DNA is TGTGCCAGCAGTTTATACCGGGACAGGGGTCTCGCCTACACCTTC.

The chain is built from TRBV20-1 and TRBJ2-5; maybe TRBD2 (6 bases). The germline CDR1 and CDR2 sequences are DFQATT and SNEGSKA (reference sequence). The CDR3 is 14 amino acids. Deletions cut 0 bases from V and 4 bases from J, with 12 bases between. In DNA form, the CDR3 reads TGCAGTGCTAGAGATTTACGGGGAGGAGAGACCCAGTACTTC. Amino acids: CSARDLRGGETQYF.

This clonotype was seen a few times. V usage is TRBV28 and J usage is TRBJ2-7, with a weak D call TRBD2 (7 bases). Germline CDR1 and CDR2: MDHEN and SYDVKM. This CDR3 has 14 amino acids. The V and J ends lost 2 bases and 3 bases respectively, with 11 bases between them. CDR3 sequence: CASSLPGGNYEQYF. Written as DNA, the CDR3 is TGTGCCAGCAGTTTACCGGGGGGCAACTACGAGCAGTACTTC.

Ten or more counts support this clonotype. This chain links TRBV11-2 with TRBJ2-3; D may correspond to TRBD1 or TRBD2 (6 bases each). The length of the CDR3 is 19 residues. V was trimmed by 4 bases and J by 5 bases, leaving 28 bases between them. Germline CDR1 SGHAT, CDR2 FQNNGV. DNA of the CDR3: TGTGCCAGCAGCTCAAGGGGGGACACCTCATCATTTGGCGGAGATACGCAGTATTTT. Translating gives CASSSRGDTSSFGGDTQYF.

The rearrangement joins TRBV21-1 to TRBJ1-5. TRBV21-1 is described as a pseudogene. The CDR3 has 14 residues. CDR3: CASSKEFSNQPQHF. In DNA, the CDR3 is TGTGCCAGCAGCAAGGAGTTTAGCAATCAGCCCCAGCATTTT.

This rearrangement joins TRBV27 to TRBJ1-4; perhaps TRBD1 as D (6 bases). The CDR3 sequence is 15 residues long. CDR1 and CDR2 from the germline V gene are MNHEY and SMNVEV (reference sequence). V was cut by 6 bases and J by 8 bases, with 19 bases left in between. DNA of the CDR3: TGTGCCAGCAGACCTCTGGGGGCAGGGGAAGAAAAACTGTTTTTT. Encoded protein: CASRPLGAGEEKLFF.

A few counts support this clonotype. The rearrangement uses TRBV18 and TRBJ2-1; maybe TRBD2 (6 bases). Per the germline V gene, CDR1 is KGHSH and CDR2 is LQKENI. This CDR3 has 16 residues. The V gene lost 7 bases and the J gene lost 7 bases, with 23 bases spanning the gap. CDR3 in DNA: TGTGCCAGCTTTCATCTAGCGTCGATCGGCCCAAATGAGCAGTTCTTC. This gives the protein CASFHLASIGPNEQFF.

This chain uses TRBV3-1 with TRBJ2-3; D possibly corresponds to TRBD2 (6 bases). There are 15 residues in the CDR3. Germline V gene sequence: CDR1 LGHDT, CDR2 YNNKEL (reference sequence). V dropped 10 bases and J dropped 3 bases, with 20 bases sitting between them. The CDR3 reads CATCKEGPGTDTQYF. The DNA of the CDR3 is TGTGCCACCTGCAAGGAGGGCCCTGGGACAGATACGCAGTATTTT.

This clonotype has just a few counts. The chain has TRBV2 and TRBJ2-5; possibly TRBD1 or TRBD2 for D (5 bases each). The germline gives CDR1 SNHLY, CDR2 FYNNEI. The CDR3 is 14 residues long. V lost 4 bases to trimming and J lost 5 bases, with 14 bases between them. CDR3 loop: CASSVVGTFETQYF. The CDR3 DNA follows: TGTGCCAGCAGTGTGGTTGGGACCTTTGAGACCCAGTACTTC.

The rearrangement links TRBV7-9 to TRBJ1-1, with D hard to call. The V and J ends lost 6 bases and 11 bases respectively, with 13 bases between them. The germline V gene has CDR1 SEHNR and CDR2 FQNEAQ (reference sequence). This CDR3 comprises 11 residues. CDR3 nucleotides: TGTGCCAGCAGTTTGGACCGGACTGCTTTCTTT. This translates into CASSLDRTAFF.

This clonotype was picked up many times. The V and J genes are TRBV3-1 and TRBJ2-7, with no clear D. The CDR3 is 12 amino acids. V was shortened by 2 bases and J by 6 bases, with 8 bases between the two germline ends. From germline, CDR1 is LGHDT and CDR2 YNNKEL (reference sequence). In nucleotides, the CDR3 is TGTGCCAGCAGCCAACCCCCTTCCGAGCAGTACTTC. It yields the protein CASSQPPSEQYF.

This clonotype was counted many times. J is TRBJ2-5 and V is TRBV7-2, with D unresolved. Trimming pared 1 base from V and 4 bases from J, leaving 19 bases between. CDR3 length equals 17 residues. From germline, CDR1 is SGHTA and CDR2 FQGNSA. The CDR3 sequence is CASSLGERLRPPETQYF. The CDR3 region has the DNA TGTGCCAGCAGCTTAGGAGAAAGACTCCGCCCTCCAGAGACCCAGTACTTC.

The sample holds a few counts of this clonotype. This chain links TRBV7-2 with TRBJ2-3; TRBD1 aligns across 7 bases. This CDR3 is built from 15 residues. CDR1 is SGHTA and CDR2 is FQGNSA in the germline V gene. The V segment lost 1 base and the J segment 2 bases; nucleotides outside the gene matches: 3. The CDR3: CASSLGDSVTDTQYF. Here the CDR3 DNA reads TGTGCCAGCAGCTTAGGGGACAGCGTCACAGATACGCAGTATTTT.

A few counts support this clonotype. V gene TRBV5-4 combines with J gene TRBJ1-1; no firm D call. This CDR3 comprises 13 residues. Trimming removed 3 bases from V and 3 bases from J, with 9 bases in between. Germline V gene data show CDR1 as SGHNT and CDR2 as YYREEE (reference sequence). The CDR3 DNA reads TGTGCCAGCAGCTGGAACAGCTACACTGAAGCTTTCTTT. Encoded protein: CASSWNSYTEAFF.

This clonotype was seen only a few times. This chain joins TRBV6-5 and TRBJ1-4; maybe TRBD1 (5 bases). CDR3 length: 15 residues. Trimming took 0 bases from V and 8 from J, leaving 13 bases between them. Germline V lookup: CDR1 MNHEY, CDR2 SVGAGI. The CDR3 region is CASSYSGHVGEKLFF. As DNA, the CDR3 is TGTGCCAGCAGTTACTCCGGACACGTCGGCGAAAAACTGTTTTTT.

This clonotype was seen more than once but under ten times. The rearrangement joins TRBV12-5 to TRBJ1-5, with D possibly matching TRBD1 (5 bases). V was pared by 1 base and J by 6 bases, with 7 bases between. CDR1 is LGHNT and CDR2 is FRNRAP in the germline V gene. This CDR3 comprises 13 residues. CDR3 nucleotides: TGTGCTAGTGGTTTGGCAGGGTTTCAGCCCCAGCATTTT. Translated: CASGLAGFQPQHF.

This clonotype showed up many times. This chain connects TRBV9 to TRBJ2-4; D tentatively fits TRBD1 or TRBD2 (5 bases each). CDR3 size: 14 residues. Germline loops: CDR1 SGDLS, CDR2 YYNGEE. The V and J ends lost 4 bases and 10 bases respectively, with 18 bases between them. CDR3 DNA: TGTGCCAGCAGCCCCCAGAGCGCAGAGGGGATTCAGTACTTC. Its translation is CASSPQSAEGIQYF.

This clonotype appeared a few times. The chain recombines TRBV3-1 with TRBJ2-5; the match to TRBD2 covers 8 bases. The J segment lost 1 base and the V segment lost 6 bases, leaving 4 bases of the junction unmatched. The germline CDR1 and CDR2 sequences are LGHDT and YNNKEL (reference sequence). The length of the CDR3 is 14 residues. CDR3 DNA: TGTGCCAGCAGGAAACGGGGGGGCCAAGAGACCCAGTACTTC. Translation gives CASRKRGGQETQYF.

The sample holds many counts of this clonotype. This chain joins TRBV24-1 and TRBJ2-3; the D gene is possibly TRBD1 (5 bases). CDR1 is KGHDR, CDR2 SFDVKD, per germline. V lost 2 bases and J 3 bases, leaving 14 bases between the germline ends. This CDR3 region has 16 residues. The DNA for the CDR3 is TGTGCCACCAGTGATTCCCGGACATTTTCTACAGATACGCAGTATTTT. It codes for CATSDSRTFSTDTQYF.

This clonotype was counted only a few times. The CDR3 here is CASSLDFRPGGVGGNTEAFF. CDR3 sequence (DNA): TGTGCCAGCAGCTTAGATTTTAGGCCAGGGGGAGTTGGTGGGAACACTGAAGCTTTCTTT. The J gene is TRBJ1-1, the V gene TRBV11-2; 7 bases align to TRBD1. This CDR3 region has 20 residues. Germline CDR1 SGHAT, CDR2 FQNNGV. V dropped 0 bases and J dropped 1; count of bases not matched to a gene: 17.

V and J are TRBV12-3 or TRBV12-4 and TRBJ2-6; no reliable D call. This CDR3 comprises 13 residues. Trimming took off 10 bases at V and 0 bases at J, with 7 bases between the two ends. The CDR3 region has the DNA TGTGCCAACCGCGGCTCTGGGGCCAACGTCCTGACTTTC. This translates into CANRGSGANVLTF.

In this sample, this clonotype turned up many times. The chain is built from TRBV7-6 and TRBJ2-3; the D gene is possibly TRBD1 (5 bases). Trimming removed 0 bases from V and 4 bases from J, with 11 bases in between. Germline-derived CDR1 and CDR2 are SGHVS and FNYEAQ. There are 15 residues in the CDR3. CDR3 nucleotides: TGTGCCAGCAGCTTAGCGACGACAGTGGCAGATACGCAGTATTTT. It codes for CASSLATTVADTQYF.

Regarding this clonotype: The junction shows a germline mismatch at one end, possibly a read error. The chain joins TRBV2 to TRBJ2-1, with 15 bases matching TRBD2. Germline V CDR1 and CDR2: SNHLY, FYNNEI. CDR3 length equals 19 residues. CDR3 sequence reads: CACSLTTGTSGGTLHEQFF. The CDR3 bases are TGTGCCTGCAGTCTGACCACCGGGACTAGCGGGGGGACCTTACATGAGCAGTTCTTC.

Many counts were recorded for this clonotype. The chain links TRBV20-1 to TRBJ2-3, with D perhaps assigned TRBD1 or TRBD2 (5 bases each). The germline V gene has CDR1 DFQATT and CDR2 SNEGSKA (reference sequence). The germline V and J ends were trimmed by 6 bases and 4 bases, with 17 bases remaining between them. The CDR3 runs 14 residues. The CDR3 region is CSANKQGVADTQYF. The CDR3 region has the DNA TGCAGTGCCAATAAGCAGGGAGTAGCAGATACGCAGTATTTT.